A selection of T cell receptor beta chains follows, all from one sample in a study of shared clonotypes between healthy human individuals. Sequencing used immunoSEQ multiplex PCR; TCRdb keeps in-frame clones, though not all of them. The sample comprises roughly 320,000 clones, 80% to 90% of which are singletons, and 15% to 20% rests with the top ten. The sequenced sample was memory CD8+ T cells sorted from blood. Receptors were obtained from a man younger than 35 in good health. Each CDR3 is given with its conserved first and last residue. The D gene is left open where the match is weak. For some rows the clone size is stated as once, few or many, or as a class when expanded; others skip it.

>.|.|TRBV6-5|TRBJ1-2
CASLPHGSGYGYTF
TGTGCCAGTCTGCCCCATGGCAGTGGATATGGCTACACCTTC
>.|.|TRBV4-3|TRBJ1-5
CASSHLLFGQPQHF
TGCGCCAGCAGCCACTTGCTTTTTGGCCAGCCCCAGCATTTT
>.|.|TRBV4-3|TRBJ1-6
CASSQVVNSPLHF
TGCGCCAGCAGCCAAGTGGTGAATTCACCCCTCCACTTT
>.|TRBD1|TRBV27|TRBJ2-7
CASSSLPQGLEQYF
TGTGCCAGCAGTTCCCTTCCACAGGGGCTCGAGCAGTACTTC
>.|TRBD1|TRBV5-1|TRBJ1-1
CASSVTGVNTEAFF
TGCGCCAGCAGCGTGACAGGGGTGAACACTGAAGCTTTCTTT
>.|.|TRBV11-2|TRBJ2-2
CASSRLSGVGELFF
TGTGCCAGCAGCCGCCTCTCCGGGGTCGGGGAGCTGTTTTTT
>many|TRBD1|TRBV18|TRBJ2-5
CASSPIRGTDPLQAQYF
TGTGCCAGCTCACCTATCAGGGGGACAGACCCGTTACAGGCCCAGTACTTC
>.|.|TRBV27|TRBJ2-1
CASLATFGEQFF
TGTGCCAGCTTGGCGACATTTGGGGAGCAGTTCTTC
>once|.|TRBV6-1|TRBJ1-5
CASSEALDNQPQHF
TGTGCCAGCAGTGAAGCTTTGGACAATCAGCCCCAGCATTTT
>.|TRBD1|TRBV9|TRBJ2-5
CASSSPTGPQETQYF
TGTGCCAGCAGCTCCCCGACAGGGCCCCAAGAGACCCAGTACTTC
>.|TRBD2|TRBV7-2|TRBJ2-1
CASKLASHYNEQFF
TGTGCCAGCAAACTAGCGTCCCATTACAATGAGCAGTTCTTC
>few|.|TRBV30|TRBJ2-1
CAWSGPYNEQFF
TGTGCCTGGAGTGGACCCTACAATGAGCAGTTCTTC
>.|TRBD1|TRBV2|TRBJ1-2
CASRQGYGYTF
TGTGCCAGCCGACAGGGGTATGGCTACACCTTC
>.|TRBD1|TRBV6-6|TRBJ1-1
CASRTGQGRVNTEAFF
TGTGCCAGCAGGACAGGACAGGGACGTGTAAACACTGAAGCTTTCTTT
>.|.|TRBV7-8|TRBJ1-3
CASSLGGGMDTIYF
TGTGCCAGCAGCTTAGGAGGGGGGATGGACACCATATATTTT
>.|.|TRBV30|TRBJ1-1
CAWSVSGGGAEAFF
TGTGCCTGGAGTGTATCCGGGGGAGGGGCTGAAGCTTTCTTT
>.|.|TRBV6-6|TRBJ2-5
CASSSNLAEETQYF
TGTGCCAGCAGTTCAAATCTAGCAGAAGAGACCCAGTACTTC